The 10 T cell receptor beta chains below all came from one sample that was sequenced in a study of T cell changes during pregnancy in multiple sclerosis. Profiling relied on immunoSEQ multiplex PCR, and the TCRdb table lists in-frame clones only, not all of them. The sample gives tens of thousands of clones, around 94% of which show up once; roughly 1.9% is in the top ten. This sample comprised peripheral blood, obtained in the third trimester of pregnancy. Every receptor here comes from a female donor in good health, enrolled as a control in a pregnancy study.

The CDR3 nucleotides read TGTGCCAGTAGTAGAGACAGTGTTGCGGGATACGAGCAGTACTTC. Translated: CASSRDSVAGYEQYF. The J gene is TRBJ2-7, the V gene TRBV19, with D tentatively TRBD2 (6 bases). Germline V gene data show CDR1 as LNHDA and CDR2 as SQIVND (reference sequence). V dropped 4 bases and J dropped 4 bases, with 17 bases sitting between them. This CDR3 is 15 amino acids long. The whole variable domain, filled in from reference TRBV19 and TRBJ2-7, reads DGGITQSPKYLFRKEGQNVTLSCEQNLNHDAMYWYRQDPGQGLRLIYYSQIVNDFQKGDIAEGYSVSREKKESFPLTVTSAQKNPTAFYLCASSRDSVAGYEQYFGPGTRLTVT.

The chain is built from TRBV19 and TRBJ2-3; D perhaps matches TRBD2 (5 bases). The germline V gene encodes CDR1 LNHDA and CDR2 SQIVND (reference sequence). The CDR3 is 13 amino acids. V lost 4 bases, J lost 7 bases, and 12 bases lay in between. The CDR3: CASSTLHGNTQYF. CDR3 bases: TGTGCCAGTAGTACATTACACGGGAATACGCAGTATTTT.

This clone was detected once. The CDR3 DNA reads TGTGCCTGGAGTTCAATACGTAGCGGGGGGCCTTTTGTAGATACGCAGTATTTT. It yields the protein CAWSSIRSGGPFVDTQYF. V and J are TRBV30 and TRBJ2-3; the match to TRBD2 covers 10 bases. Germline CDR1 reads GTSNPN; CDR2 reads SVGIG (reference sequence). CDR3 length equals 18 residues. V lost 2 bases, J lost 5 bases, and 16 bases stayed unmatched.

The chain employs TRBV7-2 and TRBJ2-3; tentative D call: TRBD1 (6 bases). This CDR3 is built from 13 residues. Trimming pared 6 bases from V and 5 bases from J, leaving 12 bases between. Looked up from germline, CDR1 is SGHTA and CDR2 is FQGNSA. This CDR3 is CASSQGFRDTQYF. CDR3 DNA sequence: TGTGCCAGCAGTCAGGGGTTCAGAGATACGCAGTATTTT.

This clone showed up just once. The gene calls are TRBV25-1 and TRBJ1-2; TRBD1 aligns across 10 bases. Looked up from germline, CDR1 is MGHDK and CDR2 is SYGVNS. V lost 4 bases and J lost 5; bases outside the gene matches: 7. CDR3 length equals 15 residues. The CDR3 DNA reads as TGTGCCAGCAGTGTCGTGGGACAGGGGAGGTATGGCTACACCTTC. It codes for CASSVVGQGRYGYTF.

This clone showed up just once. The chain links TRBV27 to TRBJ2-7, with 10 bases aligning to TRBD1. The trim removed 0 bases at V and 2 bases at J, leaving 4 bases unmatched. The germline CDR1 and CDR2 sequences are MNHEY and SMNVEV (reference sequence). The CDR3 consists of 16 residues. The CDR3 region is CASSLSGTGDPYEQYF. CDR3 DNA sequence: TGTGCCAGCAGTTTATCGGGGACAGGGGACCCCTACGAGCAGTACTTC.

The genes are TRBV29-1 and TRBJ2-7; the D gene is possibly TRBD2 (6 bases). The germline gives CDR1 SQVTM, CDR2 ANQGSEA. The CDR3 sequence is 13 residues long. The V end lost 6 bases, the J end lost 5 bases, and 17 bases lay between the germline ends. CDR3 sequence: CSVARQGGHEQYF. CDR3 sequence (DNA): TGCAGCGTGGCAAGGCAGGGAGGTCACGAGCAGTACTTC.

The chain joins TRBV2 to TRBJ1-5, with D possibly being TRBD1 (5 bases). Trimming shortened V by 3 bases and J by 7 bases, and 13 bases separated the two germline ends. The V gene's germline CDR1 is SNHLY and CDR2 FYNNEI. This CDR3 has 14 residues. CDR3 bases: TGTGCCAGCAGTGACGGGACTATAGGACAGCCCCAGCATTTT. It translates to CASSDGTIGQPQHF.

The V gene is TRBV7-2, the J gene TRBJ2-1; 12 nucleotides agree with TRBD2. Germline V CDR1 and CDR2: SGHTA, FQGNSA. V trimming: 2 bases; J trimming: 7 bases; junction bases outside the gene matches: 0. The CDR3 has 14 amino acids. The CDR3, as DNA: TGTGCCAGCAGCTTAACTAGCGGGAGGAATGAGCAGTTCTTC. This sequence encodes CASSLTSGRNEQFF.

Only a few counts were recorded for this clone. The chain recombines TRBV7-9 with TRBJ1-6; possibly TRBD1 for D (6 bases). The V and J ends lost 1 base and 7 bases respectively, with 14 bases between them. The CDR3 is 16 residues long. Per the germline V gene, CDR1 is SEHNR and CDR2 is FQNEAQ (reference sequence). CDR3 coding DNA: TGTGCCAGCAGCTTAGGGGCGGGGGCCGTAAATTCACCCCTCCACTTT. This translates into CASSLGAGAVNSPLHF.